Following are 17 T cell receptor beta chains from one sample sequenced in a study of human T cells and chemical hapten exposure. RNA extraction used unfractionated whole blood as the source of total RNA. TCRdb fed the 5' RACE reads into MiXCR, producing one record per CDR3 protein. The sample has 150,000 or so distinct CDR3 sequences; approximately 4% are singletons. The receptors here all came from a female donor in good health.

This clonotype was observed many times. The V and J genes are TRBV24-1 and TRBJ2-1; 8 bases are a match to TRBD2. The CDR3 loop spans 16 amino acids. V gave up 2 bases and J gave up 8 bases; unmatched junction bases: 10. Looked up from germline, CDR1 is KGHDR and CDR2 is SFDVKD. DNA of the CDR3: TGTGCCACCAGTGATTCCCCCGGGACTAGTCGCGATGAGCAGTTCTTC. Protein: CATSDSPGTSRDEQFF.

Notes on this clonotype: A much more abundant neighbour one base away suggests this may be a read error. V and J are TRBV20-1 and TRBJ2-7, with 12 nucleotides matching TRBD1. This CDR3 spans 13 amino acids. J was trimmed by 5 bases and V by 6 bases; bases with no gene match: 5. Per the germline V gene, CDR1 is DFQATT and CDR2 is SNEGSKA (reference sequence). The CDR3 protein is CSAPGQGADEQYF. DNA of the CDR3: TGCAGTGCGCCGGGACAGGGGGCAGACGAGCAGTACTTC.

There are many counts of this clonotype. The V and J genes are TRBV7-2 and TRBJ2-1, with 7 bases aligning to TRBD2. This CDR3 is 16 amino acids long. Losses at the gene ends were 5 bases for V and 3 bases for J; bases not matched to a gene: 10. The germline gives CDR1 SGHTA, CDR2 FQGNSA. CDR3 in DNA: TGTGCCAGCAGCCCCACACCGGGGGGAATCTACAATGAGCAGTTCTTC. It codes for CASSPTPGGIYNEQFF.

This clonotype was counted at least ten times. V gene TRBV7-8 combines with J gene TRBJ1-6, with D perhaps matching TRBD1 (5 bases). Trimming shortened V by 7 bases and J by 13 bases, and 20 bases separated the two germline ends. The germline V gene encodes CDR1 SGHVS and CDR2 FQNEAQ. This CDR3 region has 14 residues. The CDR3 nucleotides read TGTGCCAGCACCCTAGGGGACCCAGGGTCCCCCCTCCACTTT. Translated: CASTLGDPGSPLHF.

This clonotype was seen ten or more times. This chain uses TRBV29-1 with TRBJ1-2, with 9 bases aligning to TRBD1. The CDR3 sequence is 13 residues long. Germline trimming cut 6 bases from V and 5 bases from J; bases unmatched to any gene: 7. Germline V gives CDR1 SQVTM, CDR2 ANQGSEA. The CDR3 loop is CSVGTGPDYGYTF. For the CDR3, the DNA is TGCAGCGTGGGGACAGGGCCGGATTATGGCTACACCTTC.

This clonotype was seen repeatedly, ten times or more. The chain carries TRBV20-1 and TRBJ1-2, with D possibly TRBD1 on 6 matching bases. Trimming took 1 base from V and 4 from J, leaving 10 bases between them. The CDR3 is made up of 13 amino acids. Looked up from germline, CDR1 is DFQATT and CDR2 is SNEGSKA (reference sequence). The CDR3 spells CSARAGEGYGYTF. As DNA, the CDR3 is TGCAGTGCTAGAGCAGGGGAAGGCTATGGCTACACCTTC.

There are many counts of this clonotype. This rearrangement joins TRBV7-2 to TRBJ2-7; TRBD1 matches 9 bases. Trimming cost V 5 bases and J 7 bases; bases outside gene matches: 9. The length of the CDR3 is 14 residues. In germline, CDR1 is SGHTA, CDR2 FQGNSA. The CDR3 DNA reads TGTGCCAGCAGCACCTGGGACAGGGTAGGGGAGCAGTACTTC. This sequence encodes CASSTWDRVGEQYF. The variable domain in full, completed from reference TRBV7-2 and TRBJ2-7, reads GAGVSQSPSNKVTEKGKDVELRCDPISGHTALYWYRQSLGQGLEFLIYFQGNSAPDKSGLPSDRFSAERTGGSVSTLTIQRTQQEDSAVYLCASSTWDRVGEQYFGPGTRLTVT.

In this sample, this clonotype turned up many times. CDR3 coding DNA: TGTGCCAGTAGTATTTGGACTAGCGGGACAGATACGCAGTATTTT. It is translated as CASSIWTSGTDTQYF. The chain is built from TRBV19 and TRBJ2-3; TRBD2 matches at 11 bases. The junction had 2 bases not matched to a gene; V was cut back by 3 bases and J by 3 bases. Germline CDR1 and CDR2: LNHDA and SQIVND (reference sequence). The CDR3 consists of 15 residues. The full variable domain, with the rest looked up from reference TRBV19 and TRBJ2-3, is DGGITQSPKYLFRKEGQNVTLSCEQNLNHDAMYWYRQDPGQGLRLIYYSQIVNDFQKGDIAEGYSVSREKKESFPLTVTSAQKNPTAFYLCASSIWTSGTDTQYFGPGTRLTVL.

This clonotype was detected many times. This chain uses TRBV20-1 with TRBJ2-3; the D is unclear. This CDR3 region has 16 residues. Trimming cost V 0 bases and J 0 bases, with 13 bases left between them. Germline V gene sequence: CDR1 DFQATT, CDR2 SNEGSKA (reference sequence). CDR3 in amino acids: CSARDSRIASTDTQYF. DNA of the CDR3: TGCAGTGCTAGAGATTCCAGGATCGCTAGCACAGATACGCAGTATTTT.

Many counts were recorded for this clonotype. The genes are TRBV12-3 or TRBV12-4 and TRBJ2-7; TRBD2 aligns across 8 bases. The J segment lost 3 bases and the V segment lost 6 bases, leaving 10 bases of the junction unmatched. This CDR3 comprises 15 residues. CDR3 sequence reads: CASSPTLRGGYEQYF. The CDR3 DNA reads TGTGCCAGCAGCCCCACTCTTCGGGGGGGCTACGAGCAGTACTTC.

Ten or more counts support this clonotype. CDR3 nucleotide sequence: TGTGCCAGCAGCTTAGTCGCTTCAGATACGCAGTATTTT. This sequence encodes CASSLVASDTQYF. This chain uses TRBV7-9 with TRBJ2-3; no firm D call. The ends were cut back, 1 base at V and 4 bases at J, with 6 bases in the middle. The CDR3 length is 13 residues. From germline, CDR1 is SEHNR and CDR2 FQNEAQ (reference sequence). Drawing the rest from reference TRBV7-9 and TRBJ2-3, the complete variable domain is DTGVSQNPRHKITKRGQNVTFRCDPISEHNRLYWYRQTLGQGPEFLTYFQNEAQLEKSRLLSDRFSAERPKGSFSTLEIQRTEQGDSAMYLCASSLVASDTQYFGPGTRLTVL.

This clonotype has a handful of counts. The chain recombines TRBV5-6 with TRBJ1-1; no clear D gene. The V gene's germline CDR1 is SGHDT and CDR2 YYEEEE. The CDR3 spans 14 residues. The V end was cut by 6 bases, the J end by 11 bases, with 23 bases between. CDR3 DNA sequence: TGTGCCAGCACGTTCGGCAGGCGGACCCAGAAGGCTTTCTTT. It codes for CASTFGRRTQKAFF.

This chain connects TRBV20-1 to TRBJ1-5; no definite D call. The V gene lost 2 bases and the J gene lost 3 bases, with 5 bases spanning the gap. Germline V gene lookup returns CDR1 DFQATT and CDR2 SNEGSKA (reference sequence). The CDR3 runs to 12 residues. DNA of the CDR3: TGCAGTGCTAGATGGGTCAATCAGCCCCAGCATTTT. It is translated as CSARWVNQPQHF.

This clonotype was seen repeatedly, ten times or more. The chain carries TRBV29-1 and TRBJ2-3, with D perhaps matching TRBD1 (6 bases). V lost 1 base, J lost 6 bases, and 14 bases lay in between. Germline CDR1 reads SQVTM; CDR2 reads ANQGSEA. The CDR3 is 14 residues long. The CDR3 nucleotides read TGCAGCGTTGAAGGGGGGCGATCTATGGATACGCAGTATTTT. Its translation: CSVEGGRSMDTQYF.

This clonotype was seen repeatedly, ten times or more. This chain uses TRBV7-3 with TRBJ1-1; D call uncertain. With 5 bases removed from V and 5 bases from J, the gap between germline ends came to 15 bases. Germline V gene lookup returns CDR1 SGHTA and CDR2 FQGTGA. The CDR3 loop spans 14 amino acids. The CDR3 spells CASSPGGRSTEAFF. The CDR3 bases are TGTGCCAGCAGCCCCGGTGGGAGGTCGACTGAAGCTTTCTTT.

This clonotype was recorded many times. The genes are TRBV20-1 and TRBJ2-7; D unclear. V was shortened by 3 bases and J by 4 bases, with 10 bases between the two germline ends. Per germline, CDR1 DFQATT and CDR2 SNEGSKA (reference sequence). This CDR3 has 12 amino acids. The CDR3 loop is CSASTSGYEQYF. The CDR3 DNA sequence: TGCAGTGCTAGTACCTCAGGTTACGAGCAGTACTTC.

This clonotype has a count of ten or more. The rearrangement links TRBV29-1 to TRBJ2-5; TRBD1 might be the D (6 bases). The CDR3 has 14 amino acids. V was shortened by 6 bases and J by 4 bases, with 18 bases between the two germline ends. Germline assignment: CDR1 SQVTM and CDR2 ANQGSEA. The CDR3 protein is CSVGDRWSGETQYF. CDR3 DNA: TGCAGCGTGGGAGACAGGTGGTCGGGAGAGACCCAGTACTTC.